The sequence of this TCR beta chain was determined in a study of cytomegalovirus exposure and HLA in healthy donors. Study-wide results and caveats: Analyses of presence and absence presupposed an approximately uniform sequencing depth across donors. One variant, a missense change in DCLRE1C, was linked in a later analysis to TCR beta V- and J-gene trimming. Fewer N-insertions (relative to the approximately 700-donor mean) were reportedly seen in an Asian-associated ancestry cluster in a later analysis.

This clone has a handful of counts. Its antigen remains unknown. Germline-derived CDR1 and CDR2 are LNHDA and SQIVND (reference sequence). The V and J ends lost 3 bases and 0 bases respectively, with 5 bases between them. The CDR3 contains 14 residues. The PCR had 60 Vbeta and 13 Jbeta primers. Method: immunoSEQ multiplex PCR; TCRdb's copy keeps in-frame clones and lacks some. This sample yields around 160,000 clones, of which under 85% are seen a single time; roughly 4.5% belongs to the top ten. The chain recombines TRBV19 with TRBJ2-2; D unclear. Sequences were obtained from PBMCs. This receptor was taken from a man aged 50-60 years in good health and CMV-seropositive. CDR3 nucleotide sequence: TGTGCCAGTAGTATGAAGCCGAACACCGGGGAGCTGTTTTTT. The encoded protein is CASSMKPNTGELFF.